The following is a T cell receptor (beta chain) sequence with its context. Its target is unknown. CD45RO-negative, CCR7-selected cells formed the naive CD8 fraction, which excluded terminally differentiated effector memory CD45RA+ cells. CDR3 length equals 14 residues. The ends lost 6 bases at V and 7 bases at J; junction bases unmatched: 7. Germline CDR1 reads SNHLY; CDR2 reads FYNNEI. This entry is derived from a study of shared clonotypes between healthy human individuals. Assay: immunoSEQ multiplex PCR; the TCRdb copy retains only in-frame clones and omits some. The sample yields about 600,000 clones, around 95% seen once. Broader study findings: How much donors shared clonotypes was expected to be affected by sequencing depth.

The origin of this receptor is a woman aged 30 to 39 in good health. The sample comprised naive CD8+ T cells sorted from blood. The gene calls are TRBV2 and TRBJ1-4, with TRBD1 identical over 8 bases. Here the CDR3 DNA reads TGTGCCAGCAGAAACAGGGGGTCTGGTGAAAAACTGTTTTTT. As protein: CASRNRGSGEKLFF.